This T cell receptor (beta chain) is from a study of cytomegalovirus exposure and HLA in healthy donors. Study-level results: Associated with HLA alleles at 0.05 false discovery rate in a later analysis were about 17,000 TCR beta sequences. Cytomegalovirus status was reportedly diagnosed by the classifier with high sensitivity and specificity.

A word on this clone: Antigen: not known.

The PCR ran on 60 Vbeta and 13 Jbeta primers. Source study methods: Unique TCR beta chains totaled about 73 million in a later count, with 8.5 million to 12 million of them shared. Clones were read by immunoSEQ multiplex PCR, and TCRdb kept only the in-frame ones, dropping some. Clonal size and the V and J genes are those of that table, whereas D and trimming came from the DNA. The repertoire table contains 100,000 to 150,000 clones. Per germline, CDR1 LNHNV and CDR2 YYDKDF (reference sequence). The CDR3 loop spans 13 amino acids. Trimming cost V 4 bases and J 8 bases, with 9 bases left between them. The receptor was isolated from a young man in good health and CMV-seronegative. Source material: PBMCs. This sequence joins TRBV15 and TRBJ1-6; D is unresolved. The CDR3 DNA is TGTGCCACCAGCACACGTACGGATTCACCCCTCCACTTT. Its protein product is CATSTRTDSPLHF.